The next 31 T cell receptor beta chains were all read from a single sample in a study of blood T cell repertoires in COVID-19 (dated by TCRdb to the early 2020s). The method behind the library was the immunoSEQ multiplex PCR assay. In TCRdb, the immuneACCESS table is reduced to in-frame sequences with V and J assigned. These tables do not hold every clone; where another copy was compared, an unresolved V gene accounts for under half, and the others remain unexplained. The sample has over 120,000 clones on record, nearly 90% of them singletons. The biggest ten clones account for less than 2% of the sample. Input material: peripheral blood. Receptors originate from a man in his 70s with acute or convalescent COVID-19.

This sequence joins TRBV4-1 and TRBJ2-4; 8 nucleotides line up with TRBD2. Germline V CDR1 and CDR2: MGHRA, YSYEKL. CDR3 length: 15 residues. The V gene end was trimmed by 3 bases and the J gene end by 0 bases; junction bases not matched to a gene: 1. The CDR3 spells CASSQLAGAKNIQYF. Here the CDR3 DNA reads TGCGCCAGCAGCCAGCTAGCGGGAGCCAAAAACATTCAGTACTTC.

The rearrangement joins TRBV3-1 (or the pseudogene TRBV3-2) to TRBJ2-3, with TRBD2 identical over 8 bases. The CDR3 runs 14 residues. The germline CDR1 and CDR2 sequences are LGHDT and YNNKEL (reference sequence). V dropped 4 bases and J dropped 4; count of bases not matched to a gene: 4. CDR3 in DNA: TGTGCCAGCAGCCTACAGACTAGCGCAGATACGCAGTATTTT. This gives the protein CASSLQTSADTQYF.

V and J are TRBV7-2 and TRBJ2-7; 11 bases are shared with TRBD2. Germline CDR1 SGHTA, CDR2 FQGNSA. This CDR3 has 15 residues. The V gene end was trimmed by 1 base and the J gene end by 4 bases; junction bases not matched to a gene: 3. The DNA of the CDR3 is TGTGCCAGCAGCTTAGGGGGGACTAGCGGTTACGAGCAGTACTTC. As protein: CASSLGGTSGYEQYF.

This chain connects TRBV11-2 to TRBJ2-1; no firm D call. The V and J ends lost 0 bases and 6 bases respectively, with 9 bases between them. CDR3 length: 14 residues. The germline gives CDR1 SGHAT, CDR2 FQNNGV. The CDR3 nucleotides read TGTGCCAGCAGCTTAGATCGGTGGGCCAATGAGCAGTTCTTC. Translating gives CASSLDRWANEQFF. The full variable domain, its missing parts supplied by reference TRBV11-2 and TRBJ2-1, is EAGVAQSPRYKIIEKRQSVAFWCNPISGHATLYWYQQILGQGPKLLIQFQNNGVVDDSQLPKDRFSAERLKGVDSTLKIQPAKLEDSAVYLCASSLDRWANEQFFGPGTRLTVL.

The V gene is TRBV27, the J gene TRBJ1-1; TRBD1 aligns across 11 bases. CDR3 length equals 14 residues. V trimming: 2 bases; J trimming: 7 bases; junction bases outside the gene matches: 3. From germline, CDR1 is MNHEY and CDR2 SMNVEV (reference sequence). The CDR3 is CASSLGTGGREAFF. The DNA for the CDR3 is TGTGCCAGCAGTTTAGGGACAGGGGGACGTGAAGCTTTCTTT.

This clone appeared once. This chain joins TRBV19 and TRBJ1-1, with 8 bases aligning to TRBD1. Germline V lookup: CDR1 LNHDA, CDR2 SQIVND (reference sequence). Germline trimming cut 5 bases from V and 2 bases from J; bases unmatched to any gene: 16. The length of the CDR3 is 18 residues. The CDR3 nucleotides read TGTGCCAGTAGTCCGGGATTTAAGGCAGGGGGCGCTAACACTGAAGCTTTCTTT. Translation gives CASSPGFKAGGANTEAFF.

This chain uses TRBV28 with TRBJ1-2; D perhaps matches TRBD1 (6 bases). The CDR3 is 14 amino acids. The V gene's germline CDR1 is MDHEN and CDR2 SYDVKM. V was clipped by 2 bases and J by 5 bases, with 12 bases between them. CDR3 DNA: TGTGCCAGCAGTTTAGGGGGGGCGTGGTATGGCTACACCTTC. Its translation: CASSLGGAWYGYTF.

CDR3 residues: CASSPPSDQNTEAFF. The CDR3 DNA is TGTGCCAGCTCACCACCCTCAGATCAGAACACTGAAGCTTTCTTT. V is TRBV18 and J is TRBJ1-1, with no clear D. The germline V and J ends were trimmed by 0 bases and 1 base, with 9 bases remaining between them. This CDR3 has 15 residues. Germline loops: CDR1 KGHSH, CDR2 LQKENI.

This sequence joins TRBV5-6 and TRBJ2-7; tentatively, D is TRBD2 (6 bases). This CDR3 region has 12 residues. The V end was cut by 3 bases, the J end by 9 bases, with 13 bases between. CDR1 is SGHDT, CDR2 YYEEEE, per germline. CDR3 nucleotides: TGTGCCAGCAGCTGGGGGGATAATCTGCAGTACTTC. Translated: CASSWGDNLQYF.

The chain couples TRBV6-5 to TRBJ1-5, with D possibly TRBD1 on 6 matching bases. CDR1 is MNHEY, CDR2 SVGAGI, per germline. The CDR3 loop spans 16 amino acids. V lost 4 bases and J lost 5, with 18 bases in between. The CDR3 reads CASSSLPKGDHQPQHF. The CDR3 nucleotides read TGTGCCAGCAGTTCACTACCAAAGGGGGATCATCAGCCCCAGCATTTT.

V and J are TRBV19 and TRBJ2-7, with D possibly TRBD2 on 6 matching bases. The V end lost 1 base, the J end lost 2 bases, and 9 bases lay between the germline ends. This CDR3 has 14 residues. Germline V gene sequence: CDR1 LNHDA, CDR2 SQIVND (reference sequence). The CDR3 DNA reads as TGTGCCAGTAGTATAGTGGGAGGCACCTACGAGCAGTACTTC. This translates into CASSIVGGTYEQYF.

This clone appeared a single time. The chain recombines TRBV5-5 with TRBJ2-1; D not resolved. This CDR3 is 15 amino acids long. V dropped 4 bases and J dropped 0 bases, with 11 bases sitting between them. Germline-derived CDR1 and CDR2 are SGHKS and YYEKEE (reference sequence). CDR3 sequence: CASSGAPSSYNEQFF. For the CDR3, the DNA is TGTGCCAGCAGCGGTGCTCCGAGCTCCTACAATGAGCAGTTCTTC.

This chain connects TRBV2 to TRBJ1-2, with 7 nucleotides matching TRBD1. Per germline, CDR1 SNHLY and CDR2 FYNNEI. CDR3 length: 12 amino acids. With V trimmed by 7 bases and J by 4 bases, 3 bases remained unmatched. CDR3 in DNA: TGTGCCAGCAAGACAGGGTCCTATGGCTACACCTTC. Translated: CASKTGSYGYTF.

CDR3 amino acids: CASSSAPGGGPQHF. The CDR3 nucleotides read TGCGCCAGCAGCTCCGCGCCTGGAGGCGGGCCCCAGCATTTT. The chain has TRBV5-1 and TRBJ1-5; D gene ambiguous. CDR1 is SGHRS and CDR2 is YFSETQ in the germline V gene. This CDR3 comprises 14 residues. V dropped 3 bases and J dropped 9 bases, with 16 bases sitting between them.

The chain joins TRBV3-1 (or the pseudogene TRBV3-2) to TRBJ2-7, with TRBD2 matching over 8 bases. Losses at the gene ends were 1 base for V and 3 bases for J; bases not matched to a gene: 5. Looked up from germline, CDR1 is LGHDT and CDR2 is YNNKEL (reference sequence). CDR3 size: 15 residues. This CDR3 is CASSQVAAGVYEQYF. The CDR3 nucleotides read TGTGCCAGCAGCCAAGTAGCAGCGGGGGTCTACGAGCAGTACTTC.

The V gene is TRBV19, the J gene TRBJ1-1; no definite D call. The V and J ends lost 8 bases and 12 bases respectively, with 19 bases between them. Germline CDR1 is LNHDA and CDR2 is SQIVND (reference sequence). The CDR3 is made up of 12 amino acids. DNA for the CDR3: TGTGCCAGTGGAGGAGGAAGACGTAAGACTTTCTTT. Translation gives CASGGGRRKTFF.

The V gene is TRBV25-1, the J gene TRBJ2-1, with 14 bases aligning to TRBD2. The CDR3 is 15 amino acids. CDR1 MGHDK and CDR2 SYGVNS come from the germline V gene. V shed 5 bases and J 6 bases; nucleotides not matched to a gene: 3. The CDR3 is CASSLGTSGSNEQFF. DNA of the CDR3: TGTGCCAGCAGTTTAGGGACTAGCGGGAGCAATGAGCAGTTCTTC.

The chain combines TRBV5-1 with TRBJ1-6; TRBD1 is a possible D gene (6 bases). The CDR3 contains 15 residues. With 3 bases removed from V and 9 bases from J, the gap between germline ends came to 16 bases. Per germline, CDR1 SGHRS and CDR2 YFSETQ. The CDR3 protein is CASSSAQGEGSPLHF. In DNA form, the CDR3 reads TGCGCCAGCAGCTCGGCACAGGGAGAGGGTTCACCCCTCCACTTT. The full variable domain, rest sourced from reference TRBV5-1 and TRBJ1-6, is KAGVTQTPRYLIKTRGQQVTLSCSPISGHRSVSWYQQTPGQGLQFLFEYFSETQRNKGNFPGRFSGRQFSNSRSEMNVSTLELGDSALYLCASSSAQGEGSPLHFGNGTRLTVT.

The chain carries TRBV28 and TRBJ2-2; D uncertain. Germline values: CDR1 MDHEN, CDR2 SYDVKM. This CDR3 has 14 residues. Trimming pared 7 bases from V and 8 bases from J, leaving 17 bases between. Here the CDR3 reads CASKFSTYEGELFF. For the CDR3, the DNA is TGTGCCAGCAAGTTTTCGACTTATGAGGGGGAGCTGTTTTTT.

The chain combines TRBV6-6 with TRBJ1-4, with TRBD1 matching over 9 bases. Germline lookup yields CDR1 MNHNY and CDR2 SVGAGI (reference sequence). The CDR3 has 14 residues. After removal of 0 bases from V and 8 bases from J, the junction contained 1 base not matched to a gene. This CDR3 is CASSYSGTGEKLFF. The CDR3 DNA follows: TGTGCCAGCAGTTACTCGGGGACAGGGGAAAAACTGTTTTTT.

This clone was picked up one time. This sequence joins TRBV5-4 and TRBJ2-1, with 7 positions matching TRBD2. Germline V gives CDR1 SGHNT, CDR2 YYREEE (reference sequence). The CDR3 length is 15 residues. Germline trimming cut 0 bases from V and 4 bases from J; bases unmatched to any gene: 4. The CDR3 spells CASSLVGGGYNEQFF. CDR3 nucleotide sequence: TGTGCCAGCAGCTTGGTCGGCGGGGGATACAATGAGCAGTTCTTC. Full variable domain (rest looked up from reference TRBV5-4 and TRBJ2-1): ETGVTQSPTHLIKTRGQQVTLRCSSQSGHNTVSWYQQALGQGPQFIFQYYREEENGRGNFPPRFSGLQFPNYSSELNVNALELDDSALYLCASSLVGGGYNEQFFGPGTRLTVL.

The chain employs TRBV5-1 and TRBJ2-1; TRBD2 matches 14 bases. Germline V CDR1 and CDR2: SGHRS, YFSETQ. This CDR3 region has 17 residues. V was clipped by 4 bases and J by 4 bases; unmatched bases: 7. CDR3 sequence: CASSARTSGGLYNEQFF. The CDR3 DNA reads as TGCGCCAGCAGCGCGAGGACTAGCGGGGGGTTATACAATGAGCAGTTCTTC.

The J gene is TRBJ2-7, the V gene TRBV5-5; 8 bases line up with TRBD2. Per germline, CDR1 SGHKS and CDR2 YYEKEE (reference sequence). With V trimmed by 0 bases and J by 6 bases, 8 bases remained unmatched. The CDR3 is 15 residues long. The CDR3 DNA reads as TGTGCCAGCAGCTTGGGCGGGAGGCCCCAAGGCGAGCAGTACTTC. Translating gives CASSLGGRPQGEQYF.

V and J are TRBV28 and TRBJ2-2; a weak D match, TRBD2 (5 bases). The V end was cut by 5 bases, the J end by 0 bases, with 13 bases between. CDR3 length: 16 residues. The germline CDR1 and CDR2 sequences are MDHEN and SYDVKM. The CDR3 loop reads CASSAPGGANTGELFF. The CDR3 bases are TGTGCCAGCAGTGCCCCCGGAGGAGCGAACACCGGGGAGCTGTTTTTT.

This chain links TRBV5-1 with TRBJ1-6; the D is unclear. This CDR3 region has 13 residues. V was pared by 5 bases and J by 8 bases, with 11 bases between. Germline CDR1 and CDR2: SGHRS and YFSETQ. CDR3 loop: CASSVGRDSPLHF. The CDR3 DNA reads TGCGCCAGCAGTGTCGGGAGGGATTCACCCCTCCACTTT.

This chain joins TRBV3-1 (or the pseudogene TRBV3-2) and TRBJ1-4, with D hard to call. Trimming took 3 bases from V and 2 from J, leaving 13 bases between them. Per the germline V gene, CDR1 is LGHDT and CDR2 is YNNKEL (reference sequence). This CDR3 comprises 16 residues. DNA for the CDR3: TGTGCCAGCAGCCACAGGTTAATAAGTACTAATGAAAAACTGTTTTTT. Protein sequence: CASSHRLISTNEKLFF.

The chain is built from TRBV7-3 and TRBJ1-2; no firm D call. This CDR3 is 15 amino acids long. Per germline, CDR1 SGHTA and CDR2 FQGTGA. V gave up 5 bases and J gave up 0 bases, with 13 bases separating them. The CDR3 nucleotides read TGTGCCAGCAGCCTCGGAGGGCCAGCTAACTATGGCTACACCTTC. It translates to CASSLGGPANYGYTF.

The chain recombines TRBV2 with TRBJ2-3, with 10 bases matching TRBD2. Germline CDR1 reads SNHLY; CDR2 reads FYNNEI. The CDR3 extends over 15 amino acids. V lost 6 bases, J lost 4 bases, and 7 bases stayed unmatched. The CDR3 here is CASRGQRGGADTQYF. Here the CDR3 DNA reads TGTGCCAGCAGGGGCCAGCGGGGGGGAGCAGATACGCAGTATTTT.

V is TRBV19 and J is TRBJ1-2; D is unclear. This CDR3 has 15 amino acids. Trimming pared 3 bases from V and 4 bases from J, leaving 15 bases between. Germline-derived CDR1 and CDR2 are LNHDA and SQIVND (reference sequence). The CDR3 region is CASSMVGSPIYGYTF. The CDR3, as DNA: TGTGCCAGTAGTATGGTGGGGAGCCCGATCTATGGCTACACCTTC.

V gene TRBV6-4 combines with J gene TRBJ2-1; 8 bases agree with TRBD2. The CDR3 totals 13 residues. Trimming took 4 bases from V and 8 from J; bases not matched to a gene: 4. Germline CDR1 is MRHNA and CDR2 is SNTAGT. The CDR3 sequence: CASSVSGGYEQFF. The CDR3 coding sequence is TGTGCCAGCAGTGTGAGCGGGGGCTATGAGCAGTTCTTC.

The gene calls are TRBV11-2 and TRBJ2-3, with TRBD2 matching over 14 bases. This CDR3 comprises 17 residues. CDR1 and CDR2 (germline): SGHAT, FQNNGV. With V trimmed by 6 bases and J by 2 bases, 7 bases remained unmatched. CDR3 DNA sequence: TGTGCCAGCAGACGGACTAGCGGGGGGCTATACACAGATACGCAGTATTTT. Translating gives CASRRTSGGLYTDTQYF.